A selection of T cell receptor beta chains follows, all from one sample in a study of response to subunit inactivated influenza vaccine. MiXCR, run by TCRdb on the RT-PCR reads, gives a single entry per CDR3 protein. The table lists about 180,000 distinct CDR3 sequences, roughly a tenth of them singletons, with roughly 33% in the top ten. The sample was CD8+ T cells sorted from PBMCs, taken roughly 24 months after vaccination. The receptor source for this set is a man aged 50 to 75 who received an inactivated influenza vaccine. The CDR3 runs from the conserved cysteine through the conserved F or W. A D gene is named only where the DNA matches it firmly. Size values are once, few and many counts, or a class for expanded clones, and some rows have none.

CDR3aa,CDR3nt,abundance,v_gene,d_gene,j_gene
CASSSTSGQPWNEQFF,TGTGCCAGCAGTTCGACTAGCGGTCAACCTTGGAATGAGCAGTTCTTC,-,TRBV6-2/TRBV6-3,TRBD2,TRBJ2-1
CAISELAGGPGTDTQYF,TGTGCCATCAGTGAACTAGCGGGGGGGCCCGGCACAGATACGCAGTATTTT,few,TRBV10-3,TRBD2,TRBJ2-3
CASSFWQGAQEQYF,TGTGCCAGCAGTTTTTGGCAGGGGGCTCAAGAGCAGTACTTC,-,TRBV28,TRBD1,TRBJ2-7
CASSAGERTKETQYF,TGTGCCAGCAGTGCCGGGGAGCGGACCAAAGAGACCCAGTACTTC,few,TRBV12-3/TRBV12-4,-,TRBJ2-5
CASSFPSYRDFSYEQYF,TGTGCCAGCAGCTTCCCAAGCTACCGGGACTTCTCCTACGAGCAGTACTTC,-,TRBV11-2,-,TRBJ2-7
CSAKAVTGMVETQYF,TGCAGTGCTAAGGCCGTAACAGGGATGGTAGAGACCCAGTACTTC,few,TRBV20-1,-,TRBJ2-5
CASSVGTGASYEQYF,TGTGCCAGCAGCGTCGGGACAGGGGCCTCCTACGAGCAGTACTTC,few,TRBV9,TRBD1,TRBJ2-7
CASSQGYSLNSGNTIYF,TGCGCCAGCAGCCAAGGGTACAGCTTGAACTCTGGAAACACCATATATTTT,few,TRBV4-3,-,TRBJ1-3
CASSLVGASYEQYF,TGCGCCAGCAGCTTGGTGGGGGCTAGCTACGAGCAGTACTTC,many,TRBV5-1,-,TRBJ2-7
CASSQQNTGELFF,TGTGCCAGCAGCCAACAGAACACCGGGGAGCTGTTTTTT,-,TRBV3-1,-,TRBJ2-2
CASSPGLAGGPSTDTQYF,TGCGCCAGCAGCCCGGGACTAGCGGGGGGGCCTAGCACAGATACGCAGTATTTT,many,TRBV4-1,TRBD2,TRBJ2-3
CASSPSTGVVEQYF,TGTGCCAGCAGCCCCAGCACAGGAGTTGTAGAGCAGTACTTC,few,TRBV4-2,-,TRBJ2-7
CASSLSASGPEAFF,TGTGCCAGCAGCTTATCGGCCAGTGGCCCTGAAGCTTTCTTT,-,TRBV7-9,-,TRBJ1-1
CSAHLQGYYEQYF,TGCAGTGCCCACCTTCAGGGGTACTACGAGCAGTACTTC,few,TRBV20-1,-,TRBJ2-7
CASSSGRYYEQYF,TGTGCCAGTAGTTCTGGACGTTACTACGAGCAGTACTTC,-,TRBV19,-,TRBJ2-7
CSANPDGEAGSFYNEQFF,TGCAGTGCTAATCCGGACGGTGAGGCGGGGAGTTTCTACAATGAGCAGTTCTTC,-,TRBV20-1,-,TRBJ2-1
CASSQFRDITTDTQYF,TGCGCCAGCAGTCAATTCAGGGACATCACCACAGATACGCAGTATTTT,few,TRBV23-1,-,TRBJ2-3
CASSQGDYGYTF,TGCGCCAGCAGCCAAGGTGACTATGGCTACACCTTC,many,TRBV4-1,-,TRBJ1-2
CASSGTSGRETSTDTQYF,TGTGCCAGCAGCGGGACTAGCGGGAGAGAGACTAGCACAGATACGCAGTATTTT,few,TRBV12-3/TRBV12-4,TRBD2,TRBJ2-3
CSVEGQGAVDEQFF,TGCAGCGTTGAGGGACAGGGGGCTGTCGATGAGCAGTTCTTC,-,TRBV29-1,TRBD1,TRBJ2-1
CASSARLVFTDTQYF,TGTGCCAGCAGCGCCAGACTAGTTTTCACAGATACGCAGTATTTT,once,TRBV9,-,TRBJ2-3
CASSLGQGTIGNQPQHF,TGTGCCAGCAGTTTGGGACAGGGGACGATCGGCAATCAGCCCCAGCATTTT,few,TRBV28,TRBD1,TRBJ1-5
CASSFSAWETQYF,TGTGCCAGCAGTTTTTCTGCATGGGAGACCCAGTACTTC,-,TRBV12-3/TRBV12-4,-,TRBJ2-5
CASSVVLAGGPVEQFF,TGTGCCAGCAGCGTTGTTCTAGCGGGGGGGCCTGTTGAGCAGTTCTTC,-,TRBV9,TRBD2,TRBJ2-1
CASSLSAGDYTEAFF,TGTGCCAGCAGTTTATCGGCAGGGGACTACACTGAAGCTTTCTTT,few,TRBV28,-,TRBJ1-1
CSAGRTSLAETQYF,TGCAGCGCGGGACGGACTAGCCTCGCAGAGACCCAGTACTTC,few,TRBV29-1,TRBD2,TRBJ2-5
CASGVGQANTGELFF,TGTGCCAGCGGTGTAGGACAGGCGAACACCGGGGAGCTGTTTTTT,many,TRBV6-1,TRBD1,TRBJ2-2
CASSLGLGFQPYNEQFF,TGTGCCAGCAGCTTAGGCCTGGGTTTTCAGCCCTACAATGAGCAGTTCTTC,few,TRBV7-2,-,TRBJ2-1
CASGFWTSGRADTQYF,TGTGCTAGTGGTTTCTGGACTAGCGGGAGGGCAGATACGCAGTATTTT,few,TRBV12-5,TRBD2,TRBJ2-3
CASSFVPGELFF,TGTGCCAGCAGCTTCGTACCCGGGGAGCTGTTTTTT,-,TRBV11-3,-,TRBJ2-2
CSVEDLRTGASEQYF,TGCAGCGTTGAAGATCTTAGGACAGGGGCCTCCGAGCAGTACTTC,few,TRBV29-1,TRBD1,TRBJ2-7
CASSQGDLKIYNEQFF,TGTGCCAGCAGCCAAGGGGACTTGAAAATTTACAATGAGCAGTTCTTC,-,TRBV4-2,-,TRBJ2-1
CASSSTGDSPEQYF,TGTGCCAGCAGTTCAACGGGGGACTCCCCCGAGCAGTACTTC,few,TRBV12-3/TRBV12-4,-,TRBJ2-7
CASSGFTPGNEQFF,TGTGCCAGCAGCGGATTCACCCCAGGCAATGAGCAGTTCTTC,few,TRBV7-8,-,TRBJ2-1
CASSQVAGGPYEQYF,TGCGCCAGCAGCCAAGTAGCGGGAGGGCCTTACGAGCAGTACTTC,-,TRBV4-1,TRBD2,TRBJ2-7
CASNPRAAGTWTEAFF,TGTGCCAGCAACCCAAGGGCGGCGGGGACGTGGACTGAAGCTTTCTTT,few,TRBV5-6,-,TRBJ1-1
CSASGPGWLADTQYF,TGCAGTGCTAGTGGCCCAGGCTGGCTCGCAGATACGCAGTATTTT,-,TRBV20-1,-,TRBJ2-3
CAWSGPVYEQYF,TGTGCCTGGAGTGGTCCTGTTTACGAGCAGTACTTC,-,TRBV30,-,TRBJ2-7
CASSSGLAGGASTDTQYF,TGTGCCAGCAGCTCAGGACTAGCGGGAGGTGCTAGCACAGATACGCAGTATTTT,-,TRBV7-6,TRBD2,TRBJ2-3
CASSLRQPSTDTQYF,TGTGCCAGCAGTTTAAGACAGCCTAGCACAGATACGCAGTATTTT,-,TRBV28,-,TRBJ2-3
CASSYSRGGELFF,TGTGCCAGCAGTTACTCTAGGGGCGGGGAGCTGTTTTTT,few,TRBV6-2/TRBV6-3,-,TRBJ2-2